Described below is a single TCR beta chain sequence and its context. This sample stems from a study of T cells in tuberculosis. Only in-frame clones appear in the TCRdb table, and some are missing; sequencing was by immunoSEQ multiplex PCR. Of some 40,000 clones listed, about 95% were seen once; the top ten hold 3% to 4%. Germline V gene lookup returns CDR1 SNHLY and CDR2 FYNNEI. The CDR3 totals 15 residues. V lost 8 bases and J 0 bases, leaving 14 bases between the germline ends. The TCR comes from a donor between 10 and 35 years old with latent tuberculosis or without tuberculosis infection. The sequencing input was PBMCs. The V and J genes are TRBV2 and TRBJ2-4, with D tentatively TRBD2 (5 bases). This CDR3 is CASSKRWLAKNIQYF. The CDR3, as DNA: TGTGCCAGCTCTAAGCGGTGGTTAGCCAAAAACATTCAGTACTTC.